Below, 13 T cell receptor beta chains from the same sample are listed, as sequenced in a study of neurological immune-mediated disorders. From the 5' RACE reads, TCRdb called clonotypes with MiXCR, one entry per CDR3 protein. There are about 50,000 distinct CDR3 sequences in the sample; 10% occur only once, and roughly 1.5% lies in the top ten. Specified time point: longitudinal time-point 1 (baseline). Specimen: PBMCs. These receptors were obtained from a middle-aged woman in good health.

At least ten counts were recorded for this clonotype. The V call is TRBV24-1, the J call TRBJ1-1, with TRBD1 matching 7 bases. The CDR3 sequence is 14 residues long. Germline-derived CDR1 and CDR2 are KGHDR and SFDVKD. V trimming: 4 bases; J trimming: 4 bases; junction bases outside the gene matches: 5. CDR3 sequence reads: CATSDRQGSTEAFF. For the CDR3, the DNA is TGTGCCACCAGTGACCGACAGGGAAGCACTGAAGCTTTCTTT.

This clonotype was seen at least ten times. This chain links TRBV6-5 with TRBJ2-7, with 10 bases lining up with TRBD1. J lost 4 bases, V lost 0 bases, and 3 bases had no gene match. The CDR3 is made up of 15 amino acids. The germline V gene has CDR1 MNHEY and CDR2 SVGAGI. The CDR3 DNA follows: TGTGCCAGCAGTTACTCGGGACAGGGGTGGTACGAGCAGTACTTC. It yields the protein CASSYSGQGWYEQYF.

This clonotype was seen ten or more times. The V gene is TRBV4-2, the J gene TRBJ2-1; 10 bases are shared with TRBD2. The CDR3 runs 16 residues. With 7 bases clipped from V and 8 bases from J, the junction kept 14 bases outside the gene matches. CDR1 is LGHNA and CDR2 is YNFKEQ in the germline V gene. Here the CDR3 reads CASTATGLAGVDEQFF. In DNA, the CDR3 is TGTGCCAGCACCGCAACAGGGCTAGCGGGAGTGGATGAGCAGTTCTTC.

This clonotype was counted many times. The chain is built from TRBV10-3 and TRBJ2-4; D remains unclear. This CDR3 comprises 13 residues. Germline CDR1 ENHRY, CDR2 SYGVKD. The V gene lost 3 bases and the J gene lost 9 bases, with 12 bases spanning the gap. The CDR3 region has the DNA TGTGCCATCAGTGAAGCAGTAAAGGGCATTCAGTACTTC. It is translated as CAISEAVKGIQYF.

This clonotype was recorded many times. The CDR3 DNA sequence: TGCAGCGTTCCCGATCCGGGACAGGGAGACTATGGCTACACCTTC. It translates to CSVPDPGQGDYGYTF. V usage is TRBV29-1 and J usage is TRBJ1-2, with 9 bases identical to TRBD1. The J segment lost 3 bases and the V segment lost 5 bases, leaving 10 bases of the junction unmatched. Per germline, CDR1 SQVTM and CDR2 ANQGSEA. This CDR3 has 15 amino acids.

J is TRBJ1-4 and V is TRBV7-8, with 7 bases identical to TRBD1. The CDR3 is 15 amino acids. Per the germline V gene, CDR1 is SGHVS and CDR2 is FQNEAQ. V shed 2 bases and J 7 bases; nucleotides not matched to a gene: 7. The CDR3 region is CASSLLQGEAEKLFF. Written as DNA, the CDR3 is TGTGCCAGCAGCTTACTCCAGGGGGAGGCTGAAAAACTGTTTTTT.

This clonotype showed up many times. The chain recombines TRBV5-1 with TRBJ2-2; a possible D gene is TRBD2 (5 bases). Looked up from germline, CDR1 is SGHRS and CDR2 is YFSETQ. Trimming took off 2 bases at V and 7 bases at J, with 6 bases between the two ends. CDR3 length: 12 amino acids. The CDR3 here is CASSFRDGELFF. CDR3 nucleotides: TGCGCCAGCAGCTTCCGGGACGGGGAGCTGTTTTTT.

With respect to this clonotype: One junction end disagrees with the germline gene, perhaps due to a read error. V and J are TRBV6-5 and TRBJ2-7; D not certain. Germline CDR1 reads MNHEY; CDR2 reads SVGAGI. This CDR3 spans 11 amino acids. The CDR3 nucleotides read TGTGCCAGCAGCTACAGAGAAGAGCAGCACTTC. Translated: CASSYREEQHF.

This clonotype was found many times. The chain couples TRBV10-1 to TRBJ2-3; D is unresolved. The CDR3 runs 14 residues. Trimming shortened V by 0 bases and J by 3 bases, and 7 bases separated the two germline ends. Germline values: CDR1 WNHNN, CDR2 SYGVQD (reference sequence). This CDR3 reads CASSESIGTDTQYF. The DNA for the CDR3 is TGCGCCAGCAGTGAGTCAATCGGGACAGATACGCAGTATTTT.

This clonotype appeared many times. This sequence joins TRBV5-1 and TRBJ1-1, with D possibly being TRBD1 (6 bases). In germline, CDR1 is SGHRS, CDR2 YFSETQ. V dropped 0 bases and J dropped 3 bases, with 12 bases sitting between them. This CDR3 contains 15 residues. CDR3 DNA: TGCGCCAGCAGCTTGGTTCCGGGGGCGGACACTGAAGCTTTCTTT. It codes for CASSLVPGADTEAFF.

This clonotype appeared many times. The chain is built from TRBV20-1 and TRBJ2-3; D may correspond to TRBD1 or TRBD2 (5 bases each). This CDR3 comprises 14 residues. The V and J ends lost 6 bases and 6 bases respectively, with 19 bases between them. Germline-derived CDR1 and CDR2 are DFQATT and SNEGSKA (reference sequence). DNA for the CDR3: TGCAGTGCAATCGGGACCCCCCGCTCCGATACGCAGTATTTT. Its protein product is CSAIGTPRSDTQYF.

This clonotype was counted many times. Here the CDR3 DNA reads TGCAGTGCTGCGTCCCGAGCGAGTGAGCAGTTCTTC. This translates into CSAASRASEQFF. This sequence joins TRBV20-1 and TRBJ2-1; D remains ambiguous. The CDR3 has 12 amino acids. Germline V CDR1 and CDR2: DFQATT, SNEGSKA (reference sequence). Trimming took 5 bases from V and 9 from J, leaving 14 bases between them.

This clonotype was counted many times. The rearrangement joins TRBV6-5 to TRBJ1-1; possibly TRBD1 for D (5 bases). The CDR3 length is 13 residues. Trimming removed 2 bases from V and 4 bases from J, with 8 bases in between. Germline values: CDR1 MNHEY, CDR2 SVGAGI. This CDR3 reads CASSYPGTTEAFF. CDR3 nucleotide sequence: TGTGCCAGCAGTTACCCTGGGACCACTGAAGCTTTCTTT.